This entry lists 23 T cell receptor beta chains sequenced from one sample in a study of T cells in women clearing cervical HPV infection. Method: immunoSEQ multiplex PCR; TCRdb's copy keeps in-frame clones and lacks some. The sample has 30,000 or so clones, and its top ten clones hold about 4%. Sequencing was performed on blood buffy coat. Receptors were obtained from a woman between 18 and 69 years old with a cervical HPV16 infection that either progressed to CIN3+ or cleared (not recorded which).

With respect to this clone: The read finishes 3 residues shy of the CDR3 end, and the germline J gene is used to complete it. This chain links TRBV20-1 with TRBJ2-1; 15 bases match TRBD2. This CDR3 region has 22 residues. CDR1 and CDR2 (germline): DFQATT, SNEGSKA (reference sequence). With 2 bases clipped from V and 0 bases from J, the junction kept 17 bases outside the gene matches. CDR3 DNA, as far as it was read: TGCAGTGCTAGAAACGCCAGGACTAGCGGGGGGGATGTATTGGCCTCCTACAATGAG. It encodes CSARNARTSGGDVLASYNE. The whole CDR3 protein is CSARNARTSGGDVLASYNEQFF.

Worth noting for this clone: The read ends 3 residues before the CDR3 terminus; that terminus is restored from the germline J gene. This chain joins TRBV14 and TRBJ2-6, with a possible D match to TRBD1 (5 bases). Looked up from germline, CDR1 is SGHDN and CDR2 is FVKESK. This CDR3 region has 16 residues. With 3 bases removed from V and 0 bases from J, the gap between germline ends came to 9 bases. This chain's CDR3 is CASSHKTDSGANVLTF. The sequenced CDR3 bases are TGTGCCAGCAGCCACAAGACAGACTCTGGGGCCAACGTC. Supplemented by reference TRBV14 and TRBJ2-6, the full variable domain reads EAGVTQFPSHSVIEKGQTVTLRCDPISGHDNLYWYRRVMGKEIKFLLHFVKESKQDESGMPNNRFLAERTGGTYSTLKVQPAELEDSGVYFCASSHKTDSGANVLTFGAGSRLTVL.

Points on this clone: The read stops 3 residues short of the end of the CDR3; the missing end is completed from the germline J gene. The chain carries TRBV4-1 and TRBJ2-7; TRBD2 aligns across 7 bases. This CDR3 contains 17 residues. V gave up 4 bases and J gave up 5 bases; unmatched junction bases: 17. Germline CDR1 is MGHRA and CDR2 is YSYEKL. CDR3 sequence reads: CASSRGGLVVSVNEQYF. Incomplete CDR3 DNA: TGCGCCAGCAGCCGGGGAGGACTAGTGGTATCCGTGAACGAG.

Points on this clone: The read halts 3 residues ahead of the CDR3 end, with the missing end drawn from the germline J gene. The chain recombines TRBV20-1 with TRBJ2-5; 9 bases align to TRBD1. With 6 bases clipped from V and 2 bases from J, the junction kept 4 bases outside the gene matches. Germline CDR1 reads DFQATT; CDR2 reads SNEGSKA (reference sequence). The CDR3 is 13 amino acids. CDR3 protein: CSARDREQETQYF. Incomplete CDR3 DNA: TGCAGTGCCCGGGACAGGGAACAAGAGACC.

Of note for this clone: The read gets to within 3 residues of the CDR3 end, and the germline J gene fills in the rest. This chain connects TRBV30 to TRBJ1-2; 8 bases line up with TRBD1. This CDR3 comprises 12 residues. Germline V gene lookup returns CDR1 GTSNPN and CDR2 SVGIG (reference sequence). The CDR3 protein is CASPQGALGYTF. The covered CDR3 bases are TGTGCCTCTCCCCAGGGGGCTTTGGGC. The entire variable domain, with the rest obtained from reference TRBV30 and TRBJ1-2, is as follows: SQTIHQWPATLVQPVGSPLSLECTVEGTSNPNLYWYRQAAGRGLQLLFYSVGIGQISSEVPQNLSASRPQDRQFILSSKKLLLSDSGFYLCASPQGALGYTFGSGTRLTVV.

A note on this clone: The read ends 3 residues before the CDR3 terminus; that terminus is restored from the germline J gene. The chain couples TRBV20-1 to TRBJ2-4; tentatively, D is TRBD1 or TRBD2 (5 bases each). This CDR3 comprises 14 residues. V shed 7 bases and J shed 0 bases, with 13 bases lying between them. Germline V gene sequence: CDR1 DFQATT, CDR2 SNEGSKA (reference sequence). The CDR3 DNA, read in part, is TGCAGTGGAGGGGAGTCCCTAGCCAAAAACATT. Protein: CSGGESLAKNI. Given in full, the CDR3 is CSGGESLAKNIQYF.

Comment on this clone: The CDR3 end falls 3 residues outside the read, so it is completed with the germline J gene. The chain links TRBV19 to TRBJ1-4, with 7 bases identical to TRBD1. V was clipped by 6 bases and J by 1 base; unmatched bases: 8. CDR1 and CDR2 (germline): LNHDA, SQIVND (reference sequence). The CDR3 has 16 amino acids. The part of the CDR3 DNA that was read is TGTGCCAGTAGAACCGACAGGGCTGGAACTAATGAAAAA. Amino acid sequence: CASRTDRAGTNEK. The whole CDR3 sequence is CASRTDRAGTNEKLFF. The complete variable domain, with remaining parts taken from reference TRBV19 and TRBJ1-4, reads DGGITQSPKYLFRKEGQNVTLSCEQNLNHDAMYWYRQDPGQGLRLIYYSQIVNDFQKGDIAEGYSVSREKKESFPLTVTSAQKNPTAFYLCASRTDRAGTNEKLFFGSGTQLSVL.

In regard to this clone: The read ends 3 residues shy of where the CDR3 ends; the end is completed using the germline J gene. The V gene is TRBV20-1, the J gene TRBJ2-5, with 7 bases fitting TRBD1. CDR1 and CDR2 (germline): DFQATT, SNEGSKA (reference sequence). The junction had 3 bases not matched to a gene; V was cut back by 4 bases and J by 4 bases. The CDR3 extends over 12 amino acids. CDR3 amino acids: CSATDRVETQYF. CDR3 DNA (partial): TGCAGTGCTACTGACAGGGTAGAGACC.

About this clone itself: The read gets to within 3 residues of the CDR3 end, and the germline J gene fills in the rest. The V call is TRBV20-1, the J call TRBJ2-1; 8 nucleotides line up with TRBD2. The CDR3 extends over 15 amino acids. Germline CDR1 reads DFQATT; CDR2 reads SNEGSKA (reference sequence). Trimming took 2 bases from V and 7 from J; bases not matched to a gene: 10. The CDR3 loop is CSARRPGTSYNEQFF. The CDR3 bases that were read are TGCAGTGCTAGACGCCCCGGGACTAGTTATAATGAG.

With respect to this clone: The read ends 3 residues before the CDR3 terminus; that terminus is restored from the germline J gene. This chain uses TRBV7-2 with TRBJ1-2, with a weak D call TRBD1 (5 bases). Trimming removed 5 bases at V and 1 base at J, with 14 bases between. Germline V gives CDR1 SGHTA, CDR2 FQGNSA. The CDR3 has 15 residues. The sequenced CDR3 bases are TGTGCCAGCAGCCGAGGACAAGGACATAACTATGGC. Protein sequence: CASSRGQGHNYG. The complete CDR3 reads CASSRGQGHNYGYTF.

Notes on this clone: The read halts 3 residues ahead of the CDR3 end, with the missing end drawn from the germline J gene. This chain joins TRBV4-1 and TRBJ2-7; 8 positions match TRBD1. The V segment lost 2 bases and the J segment 2 bases; nucleotides outside the gene matches: 5. Germline values: CDR1 MGHRA, CDR2 YSYEKL. CDR3 length: 15 residues. The sequenced part of the CDR3 DNA is TGCGCCAGCAGCCAAACTTGGACAGGGACCTACGAG. Translated, it gives CASSQTWTGTYE. The full CDR3 protein reads CASSQTWTGTYEQYF.

The CDR3: CASRETTGGYEKLFF. The part of the CDR3 DNA that was read is TGTGCCAGCAGAGAAACGACAGGGGGCTATGAAAAA. The V gene is TRBV6-1, the J gene TRBJ1-4; 10 nucleotides agree with TRBD1. Read coverage stops 3 residues before the CDR3 terminus; the germline J gene supplies the remainder. This CDR3 has 15 residues. CDR1 is MNHNS, CDR2 SASEGT, per germline. V lost 6 bases, J lost 6 bases, and 7 bases stayed unmatched.

Remarks on this clone: The read falls 3 residues short of the CDR3 end, and the missing part is taken from the germline J gene. The chain uses TRBV5-5 and TRBJ2-3; 7 nucleotides align to TRBD1. This CDR3 region has 15 residues. Germline assignment: CDR1 SGHKS and CDR2 YYEKEE (reference sequence). The DNA read from the CDR3 is TGTGCCAGCAGCCAATCCGGACAGGAGAACCAGCCG. Protein sequence: CASSQSGQENQP. The CDR3, in full, reads CASSQSGQENQPQYF.

Remarks on this clone: Coverage ceases 3 residues before the CDR3 finishes, and the germline J gene fills in the end. The gene calls are TRBV5-1 and TRBJ2-3; 9 bases fit TRBD1. V was clipped by 4 bases and J by 6 bases; unmatched bases: 9. The CDR3 extends over 15 amino acids. Germline V gene sequence: CDR1 SGHRS, CDR2 YFSETQ. The CDR3 sequence: CASSPWTGEVDTQYF. CDR3 DNA, as far as it was read: TGCGCCAGCAGCCCGTGGACAGGGGAGGTGGATACG.

Concerning this clone itself: The read terminates 3 residues ahead of where the CDR3 ends, so the germline J gene completes it. The chain employs TRBV5-1 and TRBJ2-5; 11 bases map to TRBD1. Losses at the gene ends were 2 bases for V and 3 bases for J; bases not matched to a gene: 6. This CDR3 is built from 16 residues. The germline V gene has CDR1 SGHRS and CDR2 YFSETQ. The CDR3 spells CASSLSGTGGKETQYF. The sequenced CDR3 bases are TGCGCCAGCAGCTTATCCGGGACAGGGGGAAAAGAGACC.

Note on this clone: The read ends 3 residues early relative to the CDR3; the germline J gene fills the gap. The chain has TRBV6-2 or TRBV6-3 and TRBJ1-1, with TRBD1 matching over 9 bases. With V trimmed by 6 bases and J by 5 bases, 13 bases remained unmatched. CDR1 and CDR2 from the germline V gene are MNHEY and SVGEGT. The CDR3 has 16 amino acids. CDR3 bases read: TGTGCCAGCAGCCGTCCCGGGACAGGGCCGTGGACTGAA. It encodes CASSRPGTGPWTE. The complete CDR3 protein is CASSRPGTGPWTEAFF.

As for this clone: With the read ending 3 residues before the CDR3 end, the germline J gene is used to fill in that end. This rearrangement joins TRBV6-4 to TRBJ2-7; 7 nucleotides agree with TRBD1. The germline CDR1 and CDR2 sequences are MRHNA and SNTAGT. This CDR3 has 16 residues. With V trimmed by 6 bases and J by 6 bases, 17 bases remained unmatched. The sequenced part of the CDR3 DNA is TGTGCCAGCAGAACGAGAACAGGGGAACCGAATCGCGAG. As protein: CASRTRTGEPNRE. The complete CDR3 reads CASRTRTGEPNREQYF.

About this clone itself: Read data end 3 residues before the CDR3 end; the end is taken from the germline J gene. The chain uses TRBV2 and TRBJ2-2; D may match TRBD1 or TRBD2 (5 bases each). The V gene's germline CDR1 is SNHLY and CDR2 FYNNEI. Trimming took off 2 bases at V and 2 bases at J, with 9 bases between the two ends. The CDR3 is made up of 15 amino acids. CDR3 DNA (partial): TGTGCCAGCAGTGAACAGGGAGTCAACACCGGGGAG. Its protein product is CASSEQGVNTGE. The entire CDR3 protein reads CASSEQGVNTGELFF.

Note on this clone: Sequencing ends 3 residues short of the CDR3 end; the germline J gene provides the rest. The chain combines TRBV11-3 with TRBJ2-5; D call uncertain. Per germline, CDR1 SGHNT and CDR2 YENEEA. There are 13 residues in the CDR3. V lost 3 bases to trimming and J lost 5 bases, with 10 bases between them. The covered CDR3 bases are TGTGCCAGCAGCTTGGATTACGGGGAGACC. This gives the protein CASSLDYGET. The entire CDR3 protein reads CASSLDYGETQYF.

This clone registers medium-sized by frequency. Read sequence stops 3 residues before the CDR3 end, and the germline J gene provides the missing end. The rearrangement joins TRBV2 to TRBJ2-7; 8 bases are shared with TRBD1. Germline-derived CDR1 and CDR2 are SNHLY and FYNNEI. The CDR3 runs 14 residues. Trimming at V came to 3 bases and at J to 5 bases, leaving 6 bases not matched to a gene. CDR3 sequence reads: CASSEPGQVDEQYF. The DNA read from the CDR3 is TGTGCCAGCAGTGAGCCGGGACAGGTTGACGAG.

CDR3 sequence reads: CASSPGTVYNEQFF. The covered CDR3 bases are TGTGCCAGCAGCCCCGGGACAGTTTACAATGAG. The gene calls are TRBV11-2 and TRBJ2-1, with 7 bases identical to TRBD1. Read data end 3 residues before the CDR3 end; the end is taken from the germline J gene. Germline trimming cut 5 bases from V and 4 bases from J; bases unmatched to any gene: 5. CDR1 and CDR2 from the germline V gene are SGHAT and FQNNGV. The CDR3 extends over 14 amino acids.

Regarding this clone: From the germline J gene comes the end of the CDR3, since the read stops 3 residues before it. The V and J genes are TRBV18 and TRBJ1-4; D gene unclear. V was pared by 6 bases and J by 2 bases, with 13 bases between. This CDR3 is 15 amino acids long. The V gene's germline CDR1 is KGHSH and CDR2 LQKENI. CDR3 in amino acids: CASSLYSGTNEKLFF. CDR3 DNA, as far as it was read: TGTGCCAGCTCGCTATATAGCGGCACTAATGAAAAA.

As concerns this clone: With the read ending 3 residues before the CDR3 end, the germline J gene is used to fill in that end. The rearrangement links TRBV29-1 to TRBJ2-3, with a possible D match to TRBD2 (6 bases). The CDR3 consists of 14 residues. Germline assignment: CDR1 SQVTM and CDR2 ANQGSEA. CDR3 bases read: TGCAGCGTTGATGGGGGGACCCCCAATCAGCCG. It translates to CSVDGGTPNQP. The whole CDR3 is CSVDGGTPNQPQYF.